The rows below give T cell receptor beta chains drawn from one sample of a study of blood T cell repertoires in COVID-19. The protocol was immunoSEQ multiplex PCR, while the TCRdb copy is restricted to in-frame clones and leaves out a portion. The repertoire includes 120,000 to 150,000 clones, 80% to 85% of them detected once, and approximately 8% sits in the top ten. The sequenced sample consisted of peripheral blood. The receptors were sampled from a human donor in a cohort sampled during active COVID-19. Each CDR3 is given with its conserved first and last residue. Fields, in order: J gene, V gene, clone size, D gene, CDR3 DNA, CDR3 protein. A D gene is named only where the DNA matches it firmly. Not all rows give a size; the values are once, few, many and, for expanded clones, a class.

>TRBJ2-5|TRBV3-1/TRBV3-2|-|TRBD2
TGTGCCAGCAGACTAGCGGGGGCCTCCCAAGAGACCCAGTACTTC
CASRLAGASQETQYF
>TRBJ1-5|TRBV19|-|-
TGTGCCAGTAGTATAGACCCCCACAATGATCAGCCCCAGCATTTT
CASSIDPHNDQPQHF
>TRBJ2-2|TRBV7-6|-|TRBD1
TGTGCCAGCACCGACCGGGACAGGAGCACCGGGGAGCTGTTTTTT
CASTDRDRSTGELFF
>TRBJ1-2|TRBV3-1/TRBV3-2|-|-
TGTGCCAGCAGCAAGGGGCCTGGCTACACCTTC
CASSKGPGYTF
>TRBJ2-3|TRBV15|-|-
TGTGCCACCAGCCTACCCTGGGATACGCAGTATTTT
CATSLPWDTQYF
>TRBJ1-1|TRBV3-1/TRBV3-2|once|-
TGTGCCAGCAGCCAAGATCTGACTGAAGCTTTCTTT
CASSQDLTEAFF
>TRBJ1-5|TRBV28|-|TRBD1
TGTGCCAGCAGTGGCCTGACAGGGGGCGAGTTTACGGTTAGCAATCAGCCCCAGCATTTT
CASSGLTGGEFTVSNQPQHF
>TRBJ2-2|TRBV3-1/TRBV3-2|-|TRBD1
TGTGCCAGCAGCCATAGGTCCCGGACAGGGGGCACCGGGGAGCTGTTTTTT
CASSHRSRTGGTGELFF
>TRBJ2-7|TRBV27|-|TRBD2
TGTGCCAGCAGTTTATCCCTAGCGGGGGGGCCGGGCGAACAGTACTTC
CASSLSLAGGPGEQYF
>TRBJ2-7|TRBV3-1/TRBV3-2|-|-
TGTGCCAGCAGCCAACAGGGGATTGGGGTCGAGCAGTACTTC
CASSQQGIGVEQYF
>TRBJ1-2|TRBV10-2|-|TRBD1
TGCGCCAGCGCTCAGCGGACAGGGTCTGGAGGCTACACCTTC
CASAQRTGSGGYTF
>TRBJ1-3|TRBV5-1|-|-
TGCGCCAGCAGCACGCAAGGAGGGGCAAACGGAAACACCATATATTTT
CASSTQGGANGNTIYF
>TRBJ2-2|TRBV28|-|-
TGTGCCTCGGGGGAATGGACCGGGGAGCTGTTTTTT
CASGEWTGELFF
>TRBJ2-1|TRBV7-2|few|-
TGTGCCAGCAGCTTAGAGGTCGGGGTAGACGGTGAGCAGTTCTTC
CASSLEVGVDGEQFF
>TRBJ1-3|TRBV18|-|TRBD1
TGTGCCAGCTCACCACCCCGACAGGGCTCTGGAAACACCATATATTTT
CASSPPRQGSGNTIYF
>TRBJ1-5|TRBV6-2/TRBV6-3|few|-
TGTGCCAGCAGTTACTACGGGGATCAGCCCCAGCATTTT
CASSYYGDQPQHF
>TRBJ2-7|TRBV9|-|-
TGTGCCAGCAGCGTAGGGGTATCTAGCGCCTACGAGCAGTACTTC
CASSVGVSSAYEQYF
>TRBJ2-3|TRBV7-6|-|TRBD2
TGTGCCAGCAGCCGAGGACTAGCGGGGAGTAGCACAGATACGCAGTATTTT
CASSRGLAGSSTDTQYF
>TRBJ1-4|TRBV6-5|-|TRBD1
TGTGCCACTTCGACAGGGAGTGGAAAACTGTTTTTT
CATSTGSGKLFF
>TRBJ1-5|TRBV28|-|TRBD1
TGTGCCAGCAGGCTGGGACAGGGACGTCAGCCCCAGCATTTT
CASRLGQGRQPQHF
>TRBJ1-1|TRBV9|-|-
TGTGCCAGCAGCGTATCCTCACATGGGAACACTGAAGCTTTCTTT
CASSVSSHGNTEAFF
>TRBJ1-1|TRBV6-5|-|-
TGTGCCAGCACGCTAAGTAGAGGGACTGAAGCTTTCTTT
CASTLSRGTEAFF
>TRBJ2-2|TRBV7-9|many|-
TGTGCCAGCAGCTTAGACCGCTCGCGACAGAAATACACCGGGGAGCTGTTTTTT
CASSLDRSRQKYTGELFF
>TRBJ1-5|TRBV10-2|-|TRBD1
TGCGCCAGCAGTGAGGTTGACAGGGGGTATAGCAATCAGCCCCAGCATTTT
CASSEVDRGYSNQPQHF
>TRBJ2-7|TRBV5-1|-|TRBD1
TGCGCCAGCAGCTCCGAGTACGGGACAGGGGTACACTCCTACGAGCAGTACTTC
CASSSEYGTGVHSYEQYF
>TRBJ1-5|TRBV5-1|-|-
TGCGCCAGCAGCTTGGAGGGGTACGGCAATCAGCCCCAGCATTTT
CASSLEGYGNQPQHF
>TRBJ2-3|TRBV11-2|-|TRBD2
TGTGCCAGCAGCTTCGGGGGGAGCACAGATACGCAGTATTTT
CASSFGGSTDTQYF
>TRBJ1-3|TRBV5-1|-|TRBD1
TGCGCCAGCAGCTCGGGACAGGGGGCGCCCTCTGGAAACACCATATATTTT
CASSSGQGAPSGNTIYF
>TRBJ2-3|TRBV29-1|few|-
TGCAGCGTCTGGACACACACAGATACGCAGTATTTT
CSVWTHTDTQYF
>TRBJ1-3|TRBV13|-|-
TGTGCCAGCAGCCCCGGGAGACTAGCTGGAAACACCATATATTTT
CASSPGRLAGNTIYF
>TRBJ2-3|TRBV9|-|TRBD2
TGTGCCAGCAGCGTAAGAAGCGGGGGGGGAAGCGATACGCAGTATTTT
CASSVRSGGGSDTQYF
>TRBJ1-2|TRBV6-5|-|TRBD1
TGTGCCAGCAGGGAGACAGGGTCCGGCTATGGCTACACCTTC
CASRETGSGYGYTF
>TRBJ1-6|TRBV5-1|-|-
TGCGCCAGCAGCCCCGCGGGTCAGAGCTCCTATAATTCACCCCTCCACTTT
CASSPAGQSSYNSPLHF
>TRBJ2-1|TRBV6-5|few|-
TGTGCCAGCAGGGGCAGTGCGAACAATGAGCAGTTCTTC
CASRGSANNEQFF
>TRBJ1-5|TRBV7-9|-|TRBD1
TGTGCCAGCAGCCCCGGACAGGGGGCCATTCAGCCCCAGCATTTT
CASSPGQGAIQPQHF
>TRBJ2-5|TRBV5-1|-|-
TGCGCCAGCAGCACCGAGGGCCGCGGATGGGAGACCCAGTACTTC
CASSTEGRGWETQYF
>TRBJ2-3|TRBV18|few|-
TGTGCCAGCTCACGGAGTACGGGGGAACTAGATACGCAGTATTTT
CASSRSTGELDTQYF
>TRBJ2-3|TRBV7-2|-|-
TGTGCCAGCAGCTCGTTTAGGAGGAGCACAGATACGCAGTATTTT
CASSSFRRSTDTQYF
>TRBJ2-1|TRBV2|-|TRBD1
TGTGCCAGCAGTCAACTAAGGACAGGCCCCAATGAGCAGTTCTTC
CASSQLRTGPNEQFF
>TRBJ1-5|TRBV6-5|-|TRBD1
TGTGCCAGCACCCGGACCACAGGGGTTGGTCAGCCCCAGCATTTT
CASTRTTGVGQPQHF
>TRBJ1-6|TRBV7-2|-|-
TGTGCCAGCAGCCCCCGGGATGCAAATTCACCCCTCCACTTT
CASSPRDANSPLHF
>TRBJ1-6|TRBV11-1|once|-
TGTGCCAGCAGCTTAACCCTATTGGATTCACCCCTCCACTTT
CASSLTLLDSPLHF
>TRBJ2-2|TRBV19|-|TRBD1
TGTGCCAGTAGCCCCGGGACAGGGACAGGACTGACCGGGGAGCTGTTTTTT
CASSPGTGTGLTGELFF